This TCR beta chain was captured in a study of CD8 T cells in ankylosing spondylitis. Study results and caveats: Among TCR beta sequences, a motif of roughly 8 highly homologous variants appeared characteristic of ankylosing spondylitis blood. Previous work reported some of these motif variants in the synovial fluid and blood of reactive arthritis.

CDR3 length: 15 amino acids. Trimming stripped 2 bases from V and 4 bases from J, with 12 bases between. Per the germline V gene, CDR1 is SGHVS and CDR2 is FNYEAQ. Molecular-barcoded quantitative 5'-RACE produced these TCR beta libraries. TCRdb itself ran the 5' RACE reads through MiXCR, one entry per CDR3 protein. The sample shows 340,000 or so distinct CDR3 sequences, under 15% of them seen only once. This clonotype has a handful of counts. Its antigen is not identified. Sequences were obtained from blood, either unsorted or a sorted T cell fraction (not recorded which). This chain connects TRBV7-6 to TRBJ2-1; D is tentatively TRBD1 or TRBD2 (5 bases each). This clonotype was sampled from a male donor with ankylosing spondylitis or in good health (not recorded which). The CDR3, as DNA: TGTGCCAGCAGCTTAACGACCGGGACGTACAATGAGCAGTTCTTC. Its protein product is CASSLTTGTYNEQFF.